The rows below give T cell receptor beta chains drawn from one sample of a study of cytotoxic CD8 clonotypes in ibrutinib-treated CLL. Assay used: immunoSEQ multiplex PCR; TCRdb lists only in-frame clones, some missing. The data show 130,000 to 150,000 clones, roughly 90% seen once. This sample comprised PBMCs, obtained after 12 months of ibrutinib treatment. The receptors shown here come from a human donor with chronic lymphocytic leukemia. The CDR3 runs from the conserved cysteine through the conserved F or W. D genes are given only for firm matches. Not all rows give a size; the values are once, few, many and, for expanded clones, a class.

D gene | J gene | V gene | clone size | CDR3 DNA | CDR3 protein
TRBD1 | TRBJ1-5 | TRBV19 | - | TGTGCCAGTAGTGCGACAGGGCTTCAGCCCCAGCATTTT | CASSATGLQPQHF
- | TRBJ1-5 | TRBV6-5 | - | TGTGCCAGCAGTTACAGGACGGGGGATCAGCCCCAGCATTTT | CASSYRTGDQPQHF
- | TRBJ2-5 | TRBV10-1 | - | TGCGCCAGCAGTGAGTCGACGGCAGTCAGGTCTAGGGAGACCCAGTACTTC | CASSESTAVRSRETQYF
- | TRBJ1-1 | TRBV2 | - | TGTGCCAGCAGTGAGCGATTTGCTGAAGCTTTCTTT | CASSERFAEAFF
- | TRBJ2-1 | TRBV7-2 | - | TGTGCCAGCAGCACCAGGAAGAGTGGGAATGAGCAGTTCTTC | CASSTRKSGNEQFF
- | TRBJ1-2 | TRBV7-9 | few | TGTGCCAGCAGCTTAGGGAAGGGTGGCTACACCTTC | CASSLGKGGYTF
- | TRBJ2-5 | TRBV29-1 | - | TGCAGCGTCCCCCTCGGGGACCGAGAGACCCAGTACTTC | CSVPLGDRETQYF
- | TRBJ2-2 | TRBV9 | - | TGTGCCAGCGCCTCGGGTTTGAACACCGGGGAGCTGTTTTTT | CASASGLNTGELFF
- | TRBJ2-5 | TRBV7-3 | - | TGTGCCAGCAGTACCGGGACCCTAAGAGAGACCCAGTACTTC | CASSTGTLRETQYF
- | TRBJ2-5 | TRBV15 | - | TGTGCCACCAGCAGAGATGTCTCGGGGGCGACCCAGTACTTC | CATSRDVSGATQYF
- | TRBJ2-7 | TRBV18 | once | TGTGCCAGCTCACCTCCGGGAGGACAGTTGCCCTACGAGCAGTACTTC | CASSPPGGQLPYEQYF
- | TRBJ2-5 | TRBV27 | - | TGTGCCAGCAGTTTATTCGTCAGGGCAGAGACCCAGTACTTC | CASSLFVRAETQYF
- | TRBJ2-7 | TRBV7-2 | - | TGTGCCAGCAGCTTTGCGGGAATCTCCTACGAGCAGTACTTC | CASSFAGISYEQYF
- | TRBJ1-2 | TRBV5-4 | few | TGTGCCAGCAGCTTGACGGGGAAAAGTGGCTACACCTTC | CASSLTGKSGYTF
- | TRBJ2-5 | TRBV5-4 | - | TGTGCCAGTGGGTTTCAGCTGGGACCTCGACAAGAGACCCAGTACTTC | CASGFQLGPRQETQYF
- | TRBJ2-3 | TRBV10-3 | - | TGTGCCATCGCCCGCTCCCGCACAGATACGCAGTATTTT | CAIARSRTDTQYF
TRBD2 | TRBJ2-7 | TRBV4-2 | once | TGTGCCAGCAGCCAAGAGACTAGCGGGAGCTCCTACGAGCAGTACTTC | CASSQETSGSSYEQYF
- | TRBJ1-1 | TRBV6-1 | - | TGTGCCAGCAACTACCACGGGAATGAAGCTTTCTTT | CASNYHGNEAFF
TRBD2 | TRBJ2-3 | TRBV4-2 | - | TGTGCCAGCAGCCGCACAGGACTAGCGGATAGCACAGATACGCAGTATTTT | CASSRTGLADSTDTQYF
- | TRBJ1-4 | TRBV28 | once | TGTGCCAGCAGTGAAGGGGCGGGGGATGAAAAACTGTTTTTT | CASSEGAGDEKLFF
- | TRBJ1-5 | TRBV18 | few | TGTGCCAGCTCACCACAGGGCAACGCCAATCAGCCCCAGCATTTT | CASSPQGNANQPQHF
TRBD1 | TRBJ1-2 | TRBV14 | - | TGTGCCAGCAGCCCCCGGACAGGGGAGAGCTACACCTTC | CASSPRTGESYTF
TRBD1 | TRBJ2-7 | TRBV5-4 | - | TGTGCCAGCAGGGTTACGGACAGGGGCTCCGAGCAGTACTTC | CASRVTDRGSEQYF
- | TRBJ2-7 | TRBV28 | - | TGTGCCAGCAGCCGGCCAGGCCAGGGCAACGAGCAGTACTTC | CASSRPGQGNEQYF
TRBD1 | TRBJ2-2 | TRBV28 | - | TGTGCCAGCAGTTGGAACAGGGGAACGAACACCGGGGAGCTGTTTTTT | CASSWNRGTNTGELFF
- | TRBJ2-1 | TRBV4-1 | - | TGCGCCAGCAGCCAAGATGGGGAGACTCCGTCGGGAAGTGAGCAGTTCTTC | CASSQDGETPSGSEQFF
- | TRBJ2-3 | TRBV28 | - | TGTGCCAGCTGTGCAGACTACACAGATACGCAGTATTTT | CASCADYTDTQYF
- | TRBJ1-2 | TRBV6-5 | - | TGTGCCAGCAGTCCCGGCGGAGGGCCCTATGGCTACACCTTC | CASSPGGGPYGYTF
- | TRBJ2-2 | TRBV5-1 | - | TGCGCCAGCAGCATTGGACTAACCGGGGAGCTGTTTTTT | CASSIGLTGELFF
- | TRBJ1-2 | TRBV5-5 | - | TGTGCCAGCAGCTTGGCCGGCGCTAACTATGGCTACACCTTC | CASSLAGANYGYTF
- | TRBJ1-4 | TRBV18 | - | TGTGCCAGCTCACCGACACAGGGCTTCGAGGAAAAACTGTTTTTT | CASSPTQGFEEKLFF
- | TRBJ1-1 | TRBV19 | - | TGTGCCAGTAGTTTTAGGAGATACACTGAAGCTTTCTTT | CASSFRRYTEAFF
- | TRBJ2-3 | TRBV2 | once | TGTGCCAGCAGTGGGACTATCCGCACAGATACGCAGTATTTT | CASSGTIRTDTQYF
- | TRBJ2-1 | TRBV7-2 | - | TGTGCCAGCAGCCCCCGCAGTGAGCAGTTCTTC | CASSPRSEQFF
TRBD2 | TRBJ2-1 | TRBV9 | - | TGTGCCAGCAGCGCCCTACTAGCGGGACTCCGGAATGAGCAGTTCTTC | CASSALLAGLRNEQFF
TRBD2 | TRBJ2-5 | TRBV9 | - | TGTGCCAGCAGCGTACGACTAGCGGGAAGCGCAGAGACCCAGTACTTC | CASSVRLAGSAETQYF
- | TRBJ1-5 | TRBV27 | once | TGTGCCAGCAGTTTATATTCAGCGGGTGTTGAGCCCCAGCATTTT | CASSLYSAGVEPQHF
- | TRBJ2-1 | TRBV19 | - | TGTGCCAGTAGTCCAAGCTGGAGCTCCTACAATGAGCAGTTCTTC | CASSPSWSSYNEQFF
- | TRBJ2-7 | TRBV11-1 | - | TGTGCCAGCAGCGCAGTCTCCTACGAGCAGTACTTC | CASSAVSYEQYF
TRBD1 | TRBJ2-7 | TRBV19 | - | TGTGCCAGTAGTCCAGGACAGGGCGTACCCGAGCAGTACTTC | CASSPGQGVPEQYF
- | TRBJ2-2 | TRBV2 | - | TGTGCCAGCAGCGACCCCTCTAGCGCGAACACCGGGGAGCTGTTTTTT | CASSDPSSANTGELFF
- | TRBJ2-2 | TRBV6-1 | - | TGTGCCAGCAGTGTTACAGGGAACACCGGGGAGCTGTTTTTT | CASSVTGNTGELFF
- | TRBJ2-3 | TRBV9 | once | TGTGCCAGCTCCTCGGGACTCTACAGCACAGATACGCAGTATTTT | CASSSGLYSTDTQYF
- | TRBJ1-1 | TRBV5-1 | - | TGCGCCAGCAGCTTGGGGTGGGCCACTGAAGCTTTCTTT | CASSLGWATEAFF
- | TRBJ2-7 | TRBV9 | few | TGTGCCAGCAGCGTAGGTGGTGGGAGTATTTACGAGCAGTACTTC | CASSVGGGSIYEQYF
- | TRBJ1-5 | TRBV7-8 | once | TGTGCCAGCAGCGCTGGGGTATCAGGGCTCCAGCCCCAGCATTTT | CASSAGVSGLQPQHF
- | TRBJ1-2 | TRBV27 | - | TGTGCCAGCAGTCCAGGGGCCGTCGGGGGCTACACCTTC | CASSPGAVGGYTF
- | TRBJ1-1 | TRBV28 | once | TGTGCCAGCAGGCCCAATATGAACACTGAAGCTTTCTTT | CASRPNMNTEAFF
- | TRBJ1-2 | TRBV28 | - | TGTGCCAGCAGTTTAGCCAACTATGGCTACACCTTC | CASSLANYGYTF